This T cell receptor beta chain was sequenced in a study of cytomegalovirus exposure and HLA in healthy donors. Findings of the study overall: Under in vitro conditions, a few CMV-associated chains were confirmed as specific for CMV antigens. Among TCR sequences, most were rare, though some public TCRs appeared in many donors. The investigators catalogued some 150 TCR beta chains as cytomegalovirus-associated.

TCRdb keeps only in-frame clones here, not all; method: immunoSEQ multiplex PCR. The table records about 88,000 clones, 96% of them present only once. Germline CDR1 reads SGHRS; CDR2 reads YFSETQ. V lost 4 bases and J lost 4; bases outside the gene matches: 8. The length of the CDR3 is 17 residues. About this clone itself: The antigen is not known.

The sequence was obtained from a man between 18 and 29 years old in good health and CMV-seronegative. Sequencing used PBMCs. The V and J genes are TRBV5-1 and TRBJ2-3; 14 nucleotides match TRBD2. The CDR3 loop reads CASSRDGLAGGPDTQYF. The CDR3, as DNA: TGCGCCAGCAGCCGTGACGGACTAGCGGGAGGTCCAGATACGCAGTATTTT.